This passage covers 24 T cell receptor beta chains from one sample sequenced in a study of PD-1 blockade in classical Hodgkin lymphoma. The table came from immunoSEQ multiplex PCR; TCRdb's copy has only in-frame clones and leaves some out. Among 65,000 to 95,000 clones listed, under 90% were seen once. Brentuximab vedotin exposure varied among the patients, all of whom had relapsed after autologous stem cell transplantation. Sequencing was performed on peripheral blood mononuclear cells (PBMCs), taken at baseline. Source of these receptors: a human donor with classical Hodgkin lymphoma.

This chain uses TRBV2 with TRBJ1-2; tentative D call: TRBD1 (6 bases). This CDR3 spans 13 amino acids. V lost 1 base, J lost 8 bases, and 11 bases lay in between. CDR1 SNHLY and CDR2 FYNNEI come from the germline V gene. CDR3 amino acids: CASSEGTALGYTF. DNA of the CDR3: TGTGCCAGCAGTGAAGGGACAGCCTTAGGCTACACCTTC.

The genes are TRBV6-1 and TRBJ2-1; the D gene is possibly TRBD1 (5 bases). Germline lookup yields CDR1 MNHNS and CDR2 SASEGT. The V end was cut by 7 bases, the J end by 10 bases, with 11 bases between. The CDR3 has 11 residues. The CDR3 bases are TGTGCCAGCACCTACTGGGGCGAGCAGTTCTTC. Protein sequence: CASTYWGEQFF.

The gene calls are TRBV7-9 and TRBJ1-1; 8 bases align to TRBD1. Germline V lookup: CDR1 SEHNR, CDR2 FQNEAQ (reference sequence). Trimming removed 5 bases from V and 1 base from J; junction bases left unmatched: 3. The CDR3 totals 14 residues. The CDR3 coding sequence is TGTGCCAGCAGCGTTGGACAGGGGAACACTGAAGCTTTCTTT. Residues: CASSVGQGNTEAFF.

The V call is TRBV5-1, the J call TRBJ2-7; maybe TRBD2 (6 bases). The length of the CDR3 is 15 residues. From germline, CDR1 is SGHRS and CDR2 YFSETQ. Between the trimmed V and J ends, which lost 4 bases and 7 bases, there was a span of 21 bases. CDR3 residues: CASSAREIRRTEQYF. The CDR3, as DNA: TGCGCCAGCAGCGCGCGGGAAATCAGAAGGACGGAGCAGTACTTC. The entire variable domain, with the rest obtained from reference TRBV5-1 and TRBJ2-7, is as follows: KAGVTQTPRYLIKTRGQQVTLSCSPISGHRSVSWYQQTPGQGLQFLFEYFSETQRNKGNFPGRFSGRQFSNSRSEMNVSTLELGDSALYLCASSAREIRRTEQYFGPGTRLTVT.

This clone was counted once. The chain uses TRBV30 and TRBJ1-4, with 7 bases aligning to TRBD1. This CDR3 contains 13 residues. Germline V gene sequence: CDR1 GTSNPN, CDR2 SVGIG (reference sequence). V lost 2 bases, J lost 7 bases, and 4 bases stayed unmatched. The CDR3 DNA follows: TGTGCCTGGAGTCGACAGGGTGGTGAAAAACTGTTTTTT. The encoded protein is CAWSRQGGEKLFF.

The CDR3: CASSSGGAGTGELFF. CDR3 sequence (DNA): TGCGCCAGCAGTTCCGGGGGCGCGGGCACCGGGGAGCTGTTTTTT. The chain carries TRBV10-2 and TRBJ2-2; possibly TRBD1 or TRBD2 for D (6 bases each). V dropped 5 bases and J dropped 4 bases, with 14 bases sitting between them. The CDR3 runs 15 residues. From germline, CDR1 is WSHSY and CDR2 SAAADI.

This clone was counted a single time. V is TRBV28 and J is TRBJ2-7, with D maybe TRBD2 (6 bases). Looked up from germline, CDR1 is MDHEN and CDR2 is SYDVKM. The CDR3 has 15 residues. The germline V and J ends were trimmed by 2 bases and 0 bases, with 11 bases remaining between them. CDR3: CASSLEGGPSYEQYF. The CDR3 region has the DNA TGTGCCAGCAGTTTAGAAGGAGGGCCCTCCTACGAGCAGTACTTC.

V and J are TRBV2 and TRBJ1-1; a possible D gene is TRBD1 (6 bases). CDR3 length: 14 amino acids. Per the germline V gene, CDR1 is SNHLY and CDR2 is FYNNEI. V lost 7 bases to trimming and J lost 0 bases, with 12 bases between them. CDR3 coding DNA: TGTGCCAGCATTGCGGACAGCCTGAACACTGAAGCTTTCTTT. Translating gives CASIADSLNTEAFF.

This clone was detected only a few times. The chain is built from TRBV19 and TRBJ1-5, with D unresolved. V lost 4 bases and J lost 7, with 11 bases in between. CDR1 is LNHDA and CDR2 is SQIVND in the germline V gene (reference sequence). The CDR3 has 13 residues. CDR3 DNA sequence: TGTGCCAGTAGTAGGGCGAGGGAACAGCCCCAGCATTTT. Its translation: CASSRAREQPQHF.

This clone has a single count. CDR3 DNA: TGTGCCAGCAGCCAAGAGGGGGGCAACTCTGGAAACACCATATATTTT. Residues: CASSQEGGNSGNTIYF. This chain connects TRBV4-2 to TRBJ1-3; D perhaps matches TRBD1 (6 bases). Germline CDR1 is LGHNA and CDR2 is YNFKEQ. Trimming took off 0 bases at V and 0 bases at J, with 9 bases between the two ends. The CDR3 runs to 16 residues.

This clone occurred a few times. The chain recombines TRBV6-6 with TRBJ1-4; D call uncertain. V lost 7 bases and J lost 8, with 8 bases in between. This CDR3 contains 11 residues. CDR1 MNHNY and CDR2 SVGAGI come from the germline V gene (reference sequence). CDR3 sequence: CASKLGEKLFF. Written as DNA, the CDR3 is TGTGCCAGCAAGTTGGGCGAAAAACTGTTTTTT.

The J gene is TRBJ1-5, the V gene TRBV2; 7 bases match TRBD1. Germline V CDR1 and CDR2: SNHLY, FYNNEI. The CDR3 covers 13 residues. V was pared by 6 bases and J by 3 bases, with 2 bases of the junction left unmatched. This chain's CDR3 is CASRQGFNQPQHF. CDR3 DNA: TGTGCCAGCAGACAGGGGTTCAATCAGCCCCAGCATTTT.

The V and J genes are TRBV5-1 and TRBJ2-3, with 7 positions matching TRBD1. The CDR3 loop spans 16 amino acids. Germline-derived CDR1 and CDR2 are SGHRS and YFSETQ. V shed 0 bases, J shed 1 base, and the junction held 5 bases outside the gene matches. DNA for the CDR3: TGCGCCAGCAGCTTGGGGGTAGGGGGCGGCACAGATACGCAGTATTTT. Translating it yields CASSLGVGGGTDTQYF.

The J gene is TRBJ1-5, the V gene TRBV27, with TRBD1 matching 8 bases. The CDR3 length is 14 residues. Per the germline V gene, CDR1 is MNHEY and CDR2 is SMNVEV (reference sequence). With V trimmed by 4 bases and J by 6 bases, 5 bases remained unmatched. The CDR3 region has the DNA TGTGCCAGCAGTTCACACAGGGGGAGTCAGCCCCAGCATTTT. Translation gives CASSSHRGSQPQHF.

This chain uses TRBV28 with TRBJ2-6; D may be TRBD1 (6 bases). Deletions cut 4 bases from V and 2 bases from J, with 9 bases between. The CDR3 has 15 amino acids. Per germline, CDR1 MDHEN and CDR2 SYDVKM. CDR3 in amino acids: CASSSGATGANVLTF. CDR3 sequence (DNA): TGTGCCAGCAGTTCAGGGGCGACTGGGGCCAACGTCCTGACTTTC.

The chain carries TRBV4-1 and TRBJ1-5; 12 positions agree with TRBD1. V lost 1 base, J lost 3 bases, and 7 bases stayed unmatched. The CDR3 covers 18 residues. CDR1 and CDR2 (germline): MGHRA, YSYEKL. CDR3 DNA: TGCGCCAGCAGCCAAGCCTTCGGGACAGGGGGCCCCAATCAGCCCCAGCATTTT. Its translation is CASSQAFGTGGPNQPQHF.

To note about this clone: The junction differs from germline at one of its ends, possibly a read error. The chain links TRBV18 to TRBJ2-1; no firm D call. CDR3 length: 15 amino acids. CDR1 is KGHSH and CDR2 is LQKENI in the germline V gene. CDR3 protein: CASSPYENSYDEQFF. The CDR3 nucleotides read TGTGCCAGCTCACCCTATGAGAATAGCTACGATGAGCAGTTCTTC.

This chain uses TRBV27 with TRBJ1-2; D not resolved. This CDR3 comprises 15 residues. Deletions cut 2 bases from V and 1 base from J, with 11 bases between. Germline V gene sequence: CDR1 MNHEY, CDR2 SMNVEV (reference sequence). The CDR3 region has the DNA TGTGCCAGCAGTTTACACGATCCCCTTAACTATGGCTACACCTTC. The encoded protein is CASSLHDPLNYGYTF.

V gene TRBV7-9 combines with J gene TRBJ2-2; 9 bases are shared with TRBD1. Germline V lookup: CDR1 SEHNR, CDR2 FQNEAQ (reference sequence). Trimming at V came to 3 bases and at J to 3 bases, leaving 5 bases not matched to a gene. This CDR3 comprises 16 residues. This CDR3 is CASSLLTGGYTGELFF. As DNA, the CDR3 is TGTGCCAGCAGCTTGCTGACAGGGGGGTACACCGGGGAGCTGTTTTTT. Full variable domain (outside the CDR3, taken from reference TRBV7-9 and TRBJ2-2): DTGVSQNPRHKITKRGQNVTFRCDPISEHNRLYWYRQTLGQGPEFLTYFQNEAQLEKSRLLSDRFSAERPKGSFSTLEIQRTEQGDSAMYLCASSLLTGGYTGELFFGEGSRLTVL.

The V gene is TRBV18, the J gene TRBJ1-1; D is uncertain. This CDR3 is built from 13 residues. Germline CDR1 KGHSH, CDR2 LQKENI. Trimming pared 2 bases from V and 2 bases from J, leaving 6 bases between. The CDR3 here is CASSPGLNTEAFF. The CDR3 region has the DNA TGTGCCAGCTCACCAGGGCTAAACACTGAAGCTTTCTTT.

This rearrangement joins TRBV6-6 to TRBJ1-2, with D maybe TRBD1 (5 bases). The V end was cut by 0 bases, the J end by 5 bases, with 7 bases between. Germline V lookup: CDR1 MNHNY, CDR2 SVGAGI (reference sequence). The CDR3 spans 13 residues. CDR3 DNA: TGTGCCAGCAGTTACTCCGCAGGGTATGGCTACACCTTC. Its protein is CASSYSAGYGYTF.

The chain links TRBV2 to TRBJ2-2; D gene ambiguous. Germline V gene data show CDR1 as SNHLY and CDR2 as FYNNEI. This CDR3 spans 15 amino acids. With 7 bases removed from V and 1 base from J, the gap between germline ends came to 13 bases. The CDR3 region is CASNRAHGNTGELFF. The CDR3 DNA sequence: TGTGCCAGCAATCGAGCACACGGGAACACCGGGGAGCTGTTTTTT.

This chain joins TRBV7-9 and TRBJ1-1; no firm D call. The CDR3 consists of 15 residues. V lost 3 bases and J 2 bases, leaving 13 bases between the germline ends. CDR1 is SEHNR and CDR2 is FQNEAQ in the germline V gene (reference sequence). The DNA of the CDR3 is TGTGCCAGCAGCTTGACCGATCTCCCTAACACTGAAGCTTTCTTT. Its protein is CASSLTDLPNTEAFF.

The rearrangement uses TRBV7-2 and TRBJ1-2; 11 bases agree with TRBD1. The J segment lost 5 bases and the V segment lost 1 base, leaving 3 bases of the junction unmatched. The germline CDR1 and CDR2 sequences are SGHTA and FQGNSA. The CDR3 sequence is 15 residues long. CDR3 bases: TGTGCCAGCAGCTTAGGGGACAGGGGGTGGTATGGCTACACCTTC. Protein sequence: CASSLGDRGWYGYTF.